This T cell receptor (beta chain) was retrieved from a study of regulatory T cells in long-lasting Graves disease. The time point: newly diagnosed GD, antithyroid drugs for less than 3 months. RNA extracted from PBMCs served as the sequencing template. The germline V gene has CDR1 SGHRS and CDR2 YFSETQ. The CDR3 spans 13 residues. With 2 bases removed from V and 0 bases from J, the gap between germline ends came to 6 bases. There are many counts of this clonotype. Libraries of TCR beta came from iRepertoire HTBI primers plus Arm-PCR of CDR3 regions. TCRdb re-called the multiplex PCR reads through MiXCR, storing one row per CDR3 protein. The sample comprises hundreds of thousands of distinct CDR3 sequences, 15% to 20% of which are singletons, and roughly 25% rests with the top ten. These same records also appear under a second study, on T cells in Graves' hyperthyroidism and ophthalmopathy. That report notes: Each diagnosis was grounded in clinical symptoms, serum thyroxine and TRAb, thyroid ultrasound, and orbital computed tomography. Blood also showed most of the thyroid clonotypes that were expanded above 0.001.

The chain recombines TRBV5-1 with TRBJ2-7; D uncertain. The material sequenced was peripheral blood mononuclear cells (PBMCs), taken at new diagnosis, from a patient treated with antithyroid drugs. The source of this sequence is a woman aged 35-65 years with Graves disease. CDR3 bases: TGCGCCAGCAGCTTTCGGGCCTCCTACGAGCAGTACTTC. This gives the protein CASSFRASYEQYF.